This TCR beta chain was identified during a study of shared clonotypes between healthy human individuals. Trimming stripped 3 bases from V and 2 bases from J, with 9 bases between. The CDR3 contains 13 residues. Germline assignment: CDR1 SGHDT and CDR2 YYEEEE. A deep-level run was used for the assay. Authors' processing steps: Junction-only sequences without quality scores were provided by ImmunoSEQ, so filtering was different. Sequenced by immunoSEQ multiplex PCR; TCRdb stores in-frame clones only, minus some. V, J and clone size are taken as reported in that table, and D and trimming were inferred from the DNA itself. This repertoire shows a few million clones, 90% to 97% found once; its top ten account for less than 0.15%.

The receptor was derived from a man aged 18 to 29 in good health. The rearrangement uses TRBV5-6 and TRBJ2-7; a possible D gene is TRBD2 (5 bases). Material: naive CD4+ T cells sorted from blood. This sample's subset: CD45RA+ positively selected. DNA for the CDR3: TGTGCCAGCAGCTCCGGGGTGCCCTACGAGCAGTACTTC. Its protein product is CASSSGVPYEQYF.